This entry describes one T cell receptor beta chain. The data were taken from a study of T cell changes during pregnancy in multiple sclerosis. Using immunoSEQ multiplex PCR, the repertoire was profiled, and TCRdb retains in-frame clones only, with some absent. The sample holds 75,000 to 90,000 clones, around 90% seen once. CDR1 and CDR2 from the germline V gene are MDHEN and SYDVKM. V was cut by 7 bases and J by 6 bases, with 13 bases left in between. This CDR3 region has 13 residues. This clonotype originated in a female donor in good health, serving as a control in a pregnancy study. Some clones in this sample may be carry-over from other donors' samples. The source material was PBMCs, sampled in the first trimester of pregnancy. V and J are TRBV28 and TRBJ1-5, with D perhaps matching TRBD1 (6 bases). The CDR3 is CASIGGGGQPQHF. The DNA for the CDR3 is TGTGCCAGCATTGGGGGGGGCGGTCAGCCCCAGCATTTT.